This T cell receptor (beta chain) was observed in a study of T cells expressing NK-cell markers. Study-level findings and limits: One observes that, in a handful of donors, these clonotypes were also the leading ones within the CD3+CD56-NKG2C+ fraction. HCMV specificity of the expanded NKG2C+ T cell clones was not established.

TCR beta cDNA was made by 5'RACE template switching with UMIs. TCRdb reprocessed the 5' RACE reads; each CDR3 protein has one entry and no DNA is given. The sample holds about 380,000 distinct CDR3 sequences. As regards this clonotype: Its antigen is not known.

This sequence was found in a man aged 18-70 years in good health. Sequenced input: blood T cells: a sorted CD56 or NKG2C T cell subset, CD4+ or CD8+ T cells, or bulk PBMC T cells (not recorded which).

CDR3 region: CASSRQGAPTGELFF. The rearrangement joins TRBV6-1 to TRBJ2-2; checking the TCRdb D call of TRBD1 is not possible without DNA. Germline assignment: CDR1 MNHNS and CDR2 SASEGT. The CDR3 is made up of 15 amino acids.